Listed here are 30 T cell receptor beta chains from one sample, sequenced in a study of cytomegalovirus exposure and HLA in healthy donors. The study ran its PCR with 60 Vbeta and 13 Jbeta primers. TCRdb keeps only in-frame clones here, not all; method: immunoSEQ multiplex PCR. This table holds about 200,000 clones, around 75% found once. Material: PBMCs. These TCRs come from a male donor in good health and CMV-seropositive.

This chain links TRBV5-1 with TRBJ1-5, with D perhaps TRBD1 (5 bases). The ends were cut back, 4 bases at V and 7 bases at J, with 12 bases in the middle. Germline V CDR1 and CDR2: SGHRS, YFSETQ. The CDR3 length is 13 residues. The chain's CDR3 is CASSRGGGQPQHF. The CDR3 region has the DNA TGCGCCAGCAGCAGGGGAGGAGGGCAGCCCCAGCATTTT.

Written as DNA, the CDR3 is TGCGCCAGCAGCCAAGTTTCTGGACAGGGGCGTCTGTTCTTC. The encoded protein is CASSQVSGQGRLFF. The gene calls are TRBV4-3 and TRBJ2-1; 9 bases agree with TRBD1. Germline CDR1 and CDR2: LGHNA and YSLEER. This CDR3 spans 14 amino acids. With V trimmed by 1 base and J by 15 bases, 10 bases remained unmatched.

The gene calls are TRBV4-2 and TRBJ2-3, with 7 bases fitting TRBD2. Trimming cost V 0 bases and J 2 bases; bases outside gene matches: 11. The germline V gene encodes CDR1 LGHNA and CDR2 YNFKEQ. The CDR3 has 18 residues. This CDR3 is CASSQDYRASGYTDTQYF. CDR3 sequence (DNA): TGTGCCAGCAGCCAAGATTATAGGGCTAGCGGATACACAGATACGCAGTATTTT.

The CDR3 loop is CASSGFRHSSYEQYF. For the CDR3, the DNA is TGTGCCAGCAGTGGGTTTAGACATAGCTCCTACGAGCAGTACTTC. This chain uses TRBV25-1 with TRBJ2-7; D gene uncertain. V dropped 4 bases and J dropped 0 bases, with 13 bases sitting between them. This CDR3 is built from 15 residues. Germline CDR1 is MGHDK and CDR2 is SYGVNS.

This clone was seen a handful of times. The V and J genes are TRBV6-5 and TRBJ1-6; D possibly corresponds to TRBD1 (6 bases). The ends were cut back, 6 bases at V and 8 bases at J, with 11 bases in the middle. The CDR3 runs 13 residues. Germline V CDR1 and CDR2: MNHEY, SVGAGI. The CDR3 loop is CASSDRLDSPLHF. Written as DNA, the CDR3 is TGTGCCAGCAGCGACAGGCTAGATTCACCCCTCCACTTT.

The chain employs TRBV4-2 and TRBJ1-2; tentative D call: TRBD1 (6 bases). Germline CDR1 and CDR2: LGHNA and YNFKEQ. V dropped 1 base and J dropped 3 bases, with 9 bases sitting between them. The CDR3 runs to 14 residues. CDR3 protein: CASSQGGGHYGYTF. The CDR3, as DNA: TGTGCCAGCAGCCAAGGTGGGGGCCACTATGGCTACACCTTC.

V is TRBV28 and J is TRBJ2-5; D possibly corresponds to TRBD1 (6 bases). The J call is doubtful: the DNA matches TRBJ2-7 better. There are 17 residues in the CDR3. Per the germline V gene, CDR1 is MDHEN and CDR2 is SYDVKM. CDR3 sequence (DNA): TGTGCCAGCAGTTTACTTGGGATGGGGGCAGGGGCCTACGAGCAGTACTTC. This gives the protein CASSLLGMGAGAYEQYF.

The chain couples TRBV19 to TRBJ1-2, with D possibly TRBD1 on 5 matching bases. With 1 base removed from V and 1 base from J, the gap between germline ends came to 19 bases. Per germline, CDR1 LNHDA and CDR2 SQIVND (reference sequence). This CDR3 is built from 18 residues. CDR3 sequence reads: CASSIGGRSFLLNYGYTF. CDR3 coding DNA: TGTGCCAGTAGTATAGGGGGCAGGAGTTTCTTACTTAACTATGGCTACACCTTC.

The genes are TRBV27 and TRBJ2-7, with D perhaps TRBD2 (5 bases). The V end was cut by 5 bases, the J end by 7 bases, with 18 bases between. CDR3 length: 14 amino acids. Germline CDR1 MNHEY, CDR2 SMNVEV (reference sequence). For the CDR3, the DNA is TGTGCCAGCAGTCCGCGGCTTGCATGGGAGGAGCAGTACTTC. Translation gives CASSPRLAWEEQYF.

V usage is TRBV2 and J usage is TRBJ2-7, with no clear D. Per the germline V gene, CDR1 is SNHLY and CDR2 is FYNNEI. V lost 10 bases and J 1 base, leaving 20 bases between the germline ends. The CDR3 consists of 15 residues. The CDR3 DNA reads TGTGCCACTTCCAACGGTAATTTCTTATCCTACGAGCAGTACTTC. This encodes CATSNGNFLSYEQYF.

About this clone itself: The junction differs from germline at one of its ends, possibly a read error. V is TRBV2 and J is TRBJ1-2; unclear D gene. Germline loops: CDR1 SNHLY, CDR2 FYNNEI. The CDR3 covers 12 residues. The CDR3 region is CLWAESNYGYTF. The DNA for the CDR3 is TGCCTTTGGGCAGAGTCTAACTATGGCTACACCTTC.

The chain links TRBV27 to TRBJ2-3; D is possibly TRBD2 (6 bases). CDR1 is MNHEY, CDR2 SMNVEV, per germline (reference sequence). The V and J ends lost 3 bases and 1 base respectively, with 17 bases between them. The CDR3 extends over 17 amino acids. This chain's CDR3 is CASSFFTGRAGTDTQYF. The CDR3 DNA reads TGTGCCAGCAGTTTTTTTACCGGGAGAGCAGGCACAGATACGCAGTATTTT.

V and J are TRBV11-2 and TRBJ1-2; D gene ambiguous. Trimming cost V 2 bases and J 4 bases, with 11 bases left between them. Germline V gives CDR1 SGHAT, CDR2 FQNNGV. CDR3 length: 14 residues. CDR3 region: CASSLRQEGYGYTF. CDR3 DNA sequence: TGTGCCAGCAGCTTACGCCAGGAGGGCTATGGCTACACCTTC.

The CDR3 region is CASSSRGLAGRIYTDTQYF. The CDR3 nucleotides are TGCGCCAGCAGCTCCCGGGGACTAGCGGGACGAATTTACACAGATACGCAGTATTTT. The rearrangement joins TRBV5-1 to TRBJ2-3; 13 positions match TRBD2. Germline CDR1 reads SGHRS; CDR2 reads YFSETQ. Trimming at V came to 3 bases and at J to 2 bases, leaving 12 bases not matched to a gene. The CDR3 length is 19 residues. Together with reference TRBV5-1 and TRBJ2-3, the CDR3 gives the full variable domain: KAGVTQTPRYLIKTRGQQVTLSCSPISGHRSVSWYQQTPGQGLQFLFEYFSETQRNKGNFPGRFSGRQFSNSRSEMNVSTLELGDSALYLCASSSRGLAGRIYTDTQYFGPGTRLTVL.

This sequence joins TRBV7-2 and TRBJ2-7; 9 bases are shared with TRBD2. Germline lookup yields CDR1 SGHTA and CDR2 FQGNSA. There are 15 residues in the CDR3. Trimming removed 0 bases from V and 2 bases from J; junction bases left unmatched: 2. The CDR3 region has the DNA TGTGCCAGCAGCTTAGCGCTAGCGGGACCCTACGAGCAGTACTTC. This gives the protein CASSLALAGPYEQYF.

This clone turned up a few times. This chain connects TRBV4-3 to TRBJ2-1; the D gene is possibly TRBD2 (5 bases). Trimming pared 0 bases from V and 5 bases from J, leaving 14 bases between. Germline CDR1 LGHNA, CDR2 YSLEER. This CDR3 has 16 amino acids. CDR3 sequence (DNA): TGCGCCAGCAGCCAAGAGGTTACTCCGGGGAACAATGAGCAGTTCTTC. Its translation is CASSQEVTPGNNEQFF.

DNA for the CDR3: TGTGCCAGCAGCGCGACAGGGTACAATCAGCCCCAGCATTTT. Residues: CASSATGYNQPQHF. The chain joins TRBV2 to TRBJ1-5, with 7 positions matching TRBD1. The CDR3 loop spans 14 amino acids. In germline, CDR1 is SNHLY, CDR2 FYNNEI. V trimming: 6 bases; J trimming: 3 bases; junction bases outside the gene matches: 5.

The J gene is TRBJ1-4, the V gene TRBV7-3; D possibly corresponds to TRBD1 (6 bases). CDR1 is SGHTA and CDR2 is FQGTGA in the germline V gene. This CDR3 is built from 17 residues. V lost 2 bases to trimming and J lost 7 bases, with 20 bases between them. CDR3 amino acids: CASSLGLGRGEGEKLFF. CDR3 coding DNA: TGTGCCAGCAGCTTAGGTTTGGGCAGGGGAGAAGGTGAAAAACTGTTTTTT.

The chain is built from TRBV9 and TRBJ2-7; TRBD2 aligns across 11 bases. Germline V gene lookup returns CDR1 SGDLS and CDR2 YYNGEE. V shed 4 bases and J 3 bases; nucleotides not matched to a gene: 3. The CDR3 totals 14 residues. In nucleotides, the CDR3 is TGTGCCAGCAGCTACGGGACTAGCGGCTACGAGCAGTACTTC. As protein: CASSYGTSGYEQYF.

The sample holds a few counts of this clone. This sequence joins TRBV18 and TRBJ1-1; 8 bases agree with TRBD1. This CDR3 contains 14 residues. Germline CDR1 reads KGHSH; CDR2 reads LQKENI. V lost 6 bases and J lost 5; bases outside the gene matches: 8. The CDR3 reads CASSPGQGKTEAFF. CDR3 DNA sequence: TGTGCCAGCTCTCCTGGACAGGGTAAAACTGAAGCTTTCTTT.

The rearrangement links TRBV11-2 to TRBJ2-7, with a tentative D call TRBD2 (5 bases). The V gene lost 1 base and the J gene lost 3 bases, with 13 bases spanning the gap. The CDR3 runs to 15 residues. The germline CDR1 and CDR2 sequences are SGHAT and FQNNGV. The CDR3 is CASSLGSPGFYEQYF. In DNA form, the CDR3 reads TGTGCCAGCAGCTTAGGTTCCCCGGGGTTCTACGAGCAGTACTTC.

This CDR3 reads CASSSGTELTDTQYF. The CDR3 DNA is TGCGCCAGCAGCTCGGGGACAGAGCTCACAGATACGCAGTATTTT. The V gene is TRBV5-1, the J gene TRBJ2-3, with 7 bases that match TRBD1. CDR3 length: 15 residues. Germline lookup yields CDR1 SGHRS and CDR2 YFSETQ. The J segment lost 2 bases and the V segment lost 3 bases, leaving 6 bases of the junction unmatched.

Only one count was recorded for this clone. J is TRBJ2-5 and V is TRBV5-4, with TRBD2 as a possible D gene (5 bases). The length of the CDR3 is 15 residues. Germline lookup yields CDR1 SGHNT and CDR2 YYREEE (reference sequence). V lost 0 bases to trimming and J lost 4 bases, with 13 bases between them. The CDR3 sequence: CASSLDAGKGETQYF. The CDR3 coding sequence is TGTGCCAGCAGCTTGGATGCCGGGAAGGGAGAGACCCAGTACTTC.

V gene TRBV7-9 combines with J gene TRBJ2-5; 9 nucleotides match TRBD2. This CDR3 is 14 amino acids long. V trimming: 2 bases; J trimming: 6 bases; junction bases outside the gene matches: 4. The V gene's germline CDR1 is SEHNR and CDR2 FQNEAQ (reference sequence). The CDR3 sequence is CASSLLRGGKTQYF. The CDR3 bases are TGTGCCAGCAGCTTATTGCGGGGGGGAAAGACCCAGTACTTC.

In its sample, this clone was seen once. The chain uses TRBV27 and TRBJ2-3; maybe TRBD2 (5 bases). CDR3 length: 16 residues. Trimming took 4 bases from V and 6 from J, leaving 20 bases between them. Germline CDR1 and CDR2: MNHEY and SMNVEV (reference sequence). CDR3 DNA: TGTGCCAGCAGTTCCGGACGGGCGGGCCCCCGGGATACGCAGTATTTT. Its protein product is CASSSGRAGPRDTQYF.

The chain couples TRBV6-5 to TRBJ2-1; TRBD2 matches at 7 bases. Germline V lookup: CDR1 MNHEY, CDR2 SVGAGI. This CDR3 comprises 15 residues. V was clipped by 4 bases and J by 4 bases; unmatched bases: 7. The CDR3 DNA is TGTGCCAGCAGTTCTCTAGAGGGAGGGTACAATGAGCAGTTCTTC. Its protein product is CASSSLEGGYNEQFF.

V usage is TRBV19 and J usage is TRBJ2-7; TRBD1 matches at 7 bases. V was pared by 5 bases and J by 0 bases, with 10 bases of the junction left unmatched. The CDR3 extends over 16 amino acids. Germline V gene sequence: CDR1 LNHDA, CDR2 SQIVND (reference sequence). The CDR3 is CASSFQPGQRSYEQYF. The CDR3 nucleotides read TGTGCCAGTAGTTTCCAACCGGGACAGCGCTCCTACGAGCAGTACTTC.

J is TRBJ1-1 and V is TRBV7-3; maybe TRBD1 (6 bases). Germline lookup yields CDR1 SGHTA and CDR2 FQGTGA. The CDR3 consists of 14 residues. Trimming removed 4 bases at V and 0 bases at J, with 9 bases between. The CDR3 protein is CASSSGQLNTEAFF. CDR3 coding DNA: TGTGCCAGCAGCTCCGGACAGTTGAACACTGAAGCTTTCTTT. Variable domain in full (rest from reference TRBV7-3 and TRBJ1-1): GAGVSQTPSNKVTEKGKYVELRCDPISGHTALYWYRQSLGQGPEFLIYFQGTGAADDSGLPNDRFFAVRPEGSVSTLKIQRTERGDSAVYLCASSSGQLNTEAFFGQGTRLTVV.

V and J are TRBV11-1 and TRBJ2-7, with 9 positions matching TRBD2. After removal of 4 bases from V and 0 bases from J, the junction contained 13 bases not matched to a gene. This CDR3 has 18 amino acids. CDR1 SGHAT and CDR2 FQDESV come from the germline V gene (reference sequence). CDR3 sequence reads: CASSSLMGLAGTSYEQYF. Written as DNA, the CDR3 is TGTGCCAGCAGCTCTCTAATGGGGCTAGCGGGGACCTCCTACGAGCAGTACTTC. The full variable domain, completed using reference TRBV11-1 and TRBJ2-7, is EAEVAQSPRYKITEKSQAVAFWCDPISGHATLYWYRQILGQGPELLVQFQDESVVDDSQLPKDRFSAERLKGVDSTLKIQPAELGDSAMYLCASSSLMGLAGTSYEQYFGPGTRLTVT.

V gene TRBV23-1 combines with J gene TRBJ2-1; a weak D match, TRBD2 (6 bases). TRBV23-1 is reported as an ORF; its role is uncertain. Trimming took off 0 bases at V and 8 bases at J, with 26 bases between the two ends. The length of the CDR3 is 19 residues. The CDR3 coding sequence is TGCGCCAGCAGTCAATCGAGAGAAAGCCGGGACTTTGGGTCCCATGAGCAGTTCTTC. Amino acid sequence: CASSQSRESRDFGSHEQFF.